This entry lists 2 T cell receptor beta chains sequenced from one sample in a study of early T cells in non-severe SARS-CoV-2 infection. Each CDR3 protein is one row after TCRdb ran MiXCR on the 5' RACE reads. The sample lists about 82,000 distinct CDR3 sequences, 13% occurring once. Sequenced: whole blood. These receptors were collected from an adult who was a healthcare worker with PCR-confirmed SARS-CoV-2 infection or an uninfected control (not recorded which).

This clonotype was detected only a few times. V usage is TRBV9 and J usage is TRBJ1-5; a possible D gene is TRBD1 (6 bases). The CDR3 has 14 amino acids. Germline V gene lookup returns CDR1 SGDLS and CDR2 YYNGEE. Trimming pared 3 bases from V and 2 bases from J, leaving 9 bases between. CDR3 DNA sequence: TGTGCCAGCAGCGGGGACACGCGCAATCAGCCCCAGCATTTT. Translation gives CASSGDTRNQPQHF. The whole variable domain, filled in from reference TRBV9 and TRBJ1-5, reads DSGVTQTPKHLITATGQRVTLRCSPRSGDLSVYWYQQSLDQGLQFLIQYYNGEERAKGNILERFSAQQFPDLHSELNLSSLELGDSALYFCASSGDTRNQPQHFGDGTRLSIL.

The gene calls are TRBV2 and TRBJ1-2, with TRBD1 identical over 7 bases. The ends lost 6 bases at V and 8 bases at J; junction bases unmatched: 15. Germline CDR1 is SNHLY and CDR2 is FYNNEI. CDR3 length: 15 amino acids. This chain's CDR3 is CASSLLTTGASGYTF. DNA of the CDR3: TGTGCCAGCAGCTTACTGACAACAGGGGCCAGCGGCTACACCTTC.